The subject of this entry is one T cell receptor beta chain. This sample was taken from a study of blood T cell repertoires in COVID-19. Study information: COVID-19 samples, acute and convalescent, were from the United States, Italy and Spain. Sample material is recorded as cDNA or gDNA derived from T cells, B-cell-depleted T cells, or PBMCs.

In the original analysis: Amplification from reference gene primers served as the basis for estimated nucleated cell counts. Using immunoSEQ multiplex PCR, the repertoire was profiled, and TCRdb retains in-frame clones only, with some absent. Clone size and V and J calls were adopted from that table, with D and trimming inferred from the DNA. The sample comprises approximately 59,000 clones, roughly 81% of which are singletons, and approximately 14% rests with the top ten. V gave up 3 bases and J gave up 6 bases; unmatched junction bases: 13. Germline assignment: CDR1 SQVTM and CDR2 ANQGSEA. The CDR3 covers 16 residues.

The receptor comes from a man older than 75 with acute or convalescent COVID-19. The specimen was peripheral blood. The chain is built from TRBV29-1 and TRBJ2-3; TRBD2 matches 9 bases. The CDR3 DNA reads as TGCAGCGTTGAGGGGGTTGGTAGCGGGGGCCTTGATACGCAGTATTTT. It specifies CSVEGVGSGGLDTQYF.